These T cell receptor beta chains were read from a single sample in a study of human T cells and chemical hapten exposure. From the RACE reads, TCRdb called clonotypes with MiXCR, one entry per CDR3 protein. Seen here are approximately 86,000 distinct CDR3 sequences, about 11% observed once, and the top ten hold roughly 1%. Sample: whole blood, taken in connection with sensitization to the hapten diphenylcyclopropenone (DPC). All receptors derive from a woman in her thirties with alopecia areata. Some clones in this sample may be carry-over from other donors' samples. Both conserved end residues are part of each CDR3. A D gene is named only where the DNA matches it firmly. Size tells how often a clone was seen (once, few, many) or the class of an expanded clone, and some rows leave it out.

TRBJ2-7	14	many	TRBD1	TRBV7-2	TGTGCCAGCAGCCCGACAGGGTACGCCTACGAGCAGTACTTC	CASSPTGYAYEQYF
TRBJ2-5	13	many	TRBD1	TRBV28	TGTGCCAGCAGGGGACAGGTCCCAGAGACCCAGTACTTC	CASRGQVPETQYF
TRBJ1-2	15	few	NA	TRBV4-2	TGTGCCAGCAGCCAAGGCCGCCCCCTCTACTATGGCTACACCTTC	CASSQGRPLYYGYTF
TRBJ2-2	15	NA	NA	TRBV29-1	TGCAGCGTGAGGGCCGGGACGGCGGACACCGGGGAGCTGTTTTTT	CSVRAGTADTGELFF
TRBJ2-2	13	many	NA	TRBV10-1	TGCGCCAGCAGTGTGCAGGAGACCGGGGAGCTGTTTTTT	CASSVQETGELFF
TRBJ2-3	15	NA	TRBD2	TRBV5-1	TGCGCCAGCAGTATTCTAGCGGGGCCCACAGATACGCAGTATTTT	CASSILAGPTDTQYF
TRBJ1-1	12	NA	TRBD1	TRBV3-1	TGTGCCAGCAGGACAGGGGGAGGGGAAGCTTTCTTT	CASRTGGGEAFF
TRBJ1-5	15	many	NA	TRBV4-1	TGCGCCAGCAGCCAAGATAAGGCCCTCAGGCAGCCCCAGCATTTT	CASSQDKALRQPQHF
TRBJ2-1	12	few	TRBD2	TRBV7-2	TGTGCCAGCAGCTTGGGAGGGACCGGGAGGATCTTC	CASSLGGTGRIF
TRBJ1-5	14	few	NA	TRBV2	TGTGCCAGCAAGGGTCGGACTAGCAATCAGCCCCAGCATTTT	CASKGRTSNQPQHF
TRBJ1-2	12	many	NA	TRBV6-2/TRBV6-3	TGTGCCAGCAGTTACACTGTCGGGGGCTACACCTTC	CASSYTVGGYTF
TRBJ1-1	13	NA	NA	TRBV28	TGTGCCAGCGTGTGGGGAGCTGGCACTGAAGCTTTCTTT	CASVWGAGTEAFF
TRBJ2-5	14	NA	NA	TRBV7-2	TGTGCCAGCAGCACCCGGAACAGCCAAGAGACCCAGTACTTC	CASSTRNSQETQYF
TRBJ1-5	14	NA	NA	TRBV20-1	TGCAGTGCTAGTGCAGGGAGAGTGGGTCAGCCCCAGCATTTT	CSASAGRVGQPQHF
TRBJ2-1	14	NA	TRBD2	TRBV29-1	TGCAGCGTTGTGGGACTAGCGGGAGGCAATGAGCAGTTCTTC	CSVVGLAGGNEQFF
TRBJ1-5	13	few	NA	TRBV19	TGTGCCAGTAGTCCAGGGGTTAATCAGCCCCAGCATTTT	CASSPGVNQPQHF
TRBJ2-1	14	many	NA	TRBV3-1	TGTGCCAGCAGCTTCAGGACGGCGGGCAATGAGCAGTTCTTC	CASSFRTAGNEQFF
TRBJ2-3	18	few	TRBD2	TRBV3-1	TGTGCCAGCAGCCAAGGCCGACTAGCGGGTTGGATCACAGATACGCAGTATTTT	CASSQGRLAGWITDTQYF
TRBJ1-2	13	many	TRBD1	TRBV11-2	TGTGCCAGCAGCTTCGGACAGGGGTATGGCTACACCTTC	CASSFGQGYGYTF
TRBJ1-2	13	few	NA	TRBV7-9	TGTGCCAGCAGCCCGAATCCTAACTATGGCTACACCTTC	CASSPNPNYGYTF
TRBJ1-6	14	many	NA	TRBV7-2	TGTGCCAGCAGCTTAGGGGCAGGTTCGGCACCCCTCCACTTT	CASSLGAGSAPLHF
TRBJ1-1	14	few	NA	TRBV14	TGTGCCAGCAGCCCCACTTTTATCAACACTGAAGCTTTCTTT	CASSPTFINTEAFF
TRBJ2-2	15	NA	NA	TRBV12-3/TRBV12-4	TGTGCCAGCAGCGCCAACTTGGGGAGGACCGGGGAGCTGTTTTTT	CASSANLGRTGELFF
TRBJ2-1	15	few	TRBD2	TRBV7-2	TGTGCCAGCAGTTCAAAGCGGGAGCCCTACAATGAGCAGTTCTTC	CASSSKREPYNEQFF
TRBJ2-6	15	few	TRBD1	TRBV12-3/TRBV12-4	TGTGCCAGCAGCGCAGGGGGCAATGGGGCCAACGTCCTGACTTTC	CASSAGGNGANVLTF
TRBJ2-3	13	few	NA	TRBV19	TGTGCCAGCCAGCGGACGAGGGCAGATACGCAGTATTTT	CASQRTRADTQYF
TRBJ1-2	13	few	NA	TRBV24-1	TGTGCCACCAGAGATACAGGTTCTTGGGGCTACACCTTC	CATRDTGSWGYTF
TRBJ2-2	15	many	NA	TRBV6-2/TRBV6-3	TGTGCCAGCAGTAGTCTAGGGGCGCGCACCGGGGAGCTGTTTTTT	CASSSLGARTGELFF
TRBJ2-1	19	NA	TRBD2	TRBV6-2/TRBV6-3	TGTGCCAGCAAAGCCACGCCCGGACTAGCTGGGATAGGGCACAATGAGCAGTTCTTC	CASKATPGLAGIGHNEQFF
TRBJ1-2	15	many	NA	TRBV10-3	TGTGCCATCAGTGAGTCTAGACCGTTGAGGAATGGCTACACCTTC	CAISESRPLRNGYTF
TRBJ2-5	14	few	TRBD1	TRBV18	TGTGCCAGCTCACGAGGGACAGGGGCAGAGACCCAGTACTTC	CASSRGTGAETQYF
TRBJ2-1	15	many	TRBD2	TRBV7-9	TGTGCCAGCAGCTTTTTTAGCGGGGGCCGCAATGAGCAGTTCTTC	CASSFFSGGRNEQFF
TRBJ2-3	14	many	TRBD2	TRBV6-2/TRBV6-3	TGTGCCAGCAGGCTAGCGGGAGAAACAGATACGCAGTATTTT	CASRLAGETDTQYF
TRBJ1-1	14	NA	NA	TRBV10-3	TGTGCCATCAGGATACAGTCCCCGGATACTGAAGCTTTCTTT	CAIRIQSPDTEAFF
TRBJ1-2	17	many	TRBD1	TRBV10-1	TGCGCCAGCAGACTCCTGGGACAGCAGGAGACTCACTATGGCTACACCTTC	CASRLLGQQETHYGYTF
TRBJ1-4	17	NA	TRBD1	TRBV15	TGTGCCACCAGCATCGTCCCCCAGGGGGCCAGGGGAGAAAAACTGTTTTTT	CATSIVPQGARGEKLFF
TRBJ2-3	16	many	TRBD2	TRBV6-4	TGTGCCAGCAGTGACGGGCTAGCGGGGAGCACAGATACGCAGTATTTT	CASSDGLAGSTDTQYF
TRBJ1-1	14	many	NA	TRBV6-4	TGTGCCAGCAGTGCCATCCCGGGGATCACTGAAGCTTTCTTT	CASSAIPGITEAFF
TRBJ2-7	15	many	NA	TRBV7-2	TGTGCCAGCAGCCAGGGTTATGGGCTCGGGTACGAGCAGTACTTC	CASSQGYGLGYEQYF
TRBJ2-1	16	many	TRBD1	TRBV7-9	TGTGCCAGCAGCCCCAGGGACAGGGGGGGACACAATGAGCAGTTCTTC	CASSPRDRGGHNEQFF
TRBJ2-7	11	many	NA	TRBV28	TGTGCCAGCAGAGGGGGGCACGAGCAGTACTTC	CASRGGHEQYF
TRBJ1-1	13	many	NA	TRBV2	TGTGCCAGCAGTGAAGAGTTGAACACTGAAGCTTTCTTT	CASSEELNTEAFF
TRBJ2-2	17	NA	NA	TRBV9	TGTGCCAGCAGCGTAGTCTTCGGGGGACCGAACACCGGGGAGCTGTTTTTT	CASSVVFGGPNTGELFF
TRBJ2-3	15	few	NA	TRBV9	TGTGCCAGCAGCGTAGTACGGACCCCCGGGGATACGCAGTATTTT	CASSVVRTPGDTQYF
TRBJ2-1	15	few	TRBD2	TRBV24-1	TGTGCCACCAGTCGGGCGGGGGGATTTTACAATGAGCAGTTCTTC	CATSRAGGFYNEQFF
TRBJ2-1	13	many	TRBD2	TRBV12-3/TRBV12-4	TGTGCCAGCAGCGGGACTAGCGGGACTACCCGGTTCTTC	CASSGTSGTTRFF
TRBJ2-1	15	many	NA	TRBV9	TGTGCCAGCAGCGTGCCGTCCTCAAACGACAATGAGCAGTTCTTC	CASSVPSSNDNEQFF
TRBJ1-5	13	many	NA	TRBV6-1	TGTGCCAGCAGTGAAGCATATAATCAGCCCCAGCATTTT	CASSEAYNQPQHF
TRBJ1-5	12	many	NA	TRBV12-3/TRBV12-4	TGTGCCAGCAGTAGAACGGGAGGGCCCCAGCATTTT	CASSRTGGPQHF
TRBJ2-1	16	many	TRBD2	TRBV6-4	TGTGCCAGCAGTGACTGGTTAGCGGGGGGGCTGGATGAGCAGTTCTTC	CASSDWLAGGLDEQFF